These 3 T cell receptor beta chains were all obtained from the same sample, sequenced in a study of spatial heterogeneity in lung cancer. Regarding time point: sample taken at primary tumor resection. Whole RNA, which was extracted from tumor, nontumor lung tissue or frozen PBMC, was sequenced without any cell sorting. TCRdb independently ran MiXCR on the 5' RACE reads; one entry per CDR3 protein. The sample lists more than 30,000 distinct CDR3 sequences, roughly 5.6% occurring once. This material consisted of PBMCs, taken at surgery. Every receptor here comes from a female donor with early-stage non-small cell lung cancer.

The sample holds many counts of this clonotype. This sequence joins TRBV29-1 and TRBJ2-2; no clear D. Trimming took off 4 bases at V and 2 bases at J, with 11 bases between the two ends. The CDR3 is 14 residues long. Per germline, CDR1 SQVTM and CDR2 ANQGSEA. The CDR3 bases are TGCAGCGTTGTAGGTTACCTTAACACCGGGGAGCTGTTTTTT. This codes for CSVVGYLNTGELFF.

V usage is TRBV27 and J usage is TRBJ2-7, with D unclear. V was pared by 5 bases and J by 3 bases, with 11 bases between. The length of the CDR3 is 13 residues. CDR1 is MNHEY and CDR2 is SMNVEV in the germline V gene (reference sequence). CDR3 nucleotide sequence: TGTGCCAGCAGTCTAGGACGATACTACGAGCAGTACTTC. This encodes CASSLGRYYEQYF.

As for this clonotype: Likely a read error: the CDR3 ends without its conserved phenylalanine or tryptophan. This chain joins TRBV5-6 and TRBJ1-5; D is uncertain. CDR3 length equals 12 residues. V gave up 4 bases and J gave up 3 bases, with 5 bases separating them. Germline V gene lookup returns CDR1 SGHDT and CDR2 YYEEEE. In nucleotides, the CDR3 is TGTGCCAGCAGCACCAACAATCAGCCCCAGCATTCT. Translated: CASSTNNQPQHS.